This is a list of T cell receptor beta chains from one sample in a study of HIV-infected patients and healthy controls. TCRdb passed the 5' RACE reads through MiXCR, listing each CDR3 protein once. The table records about 10,000 distinct CDR3 sequences, approximately 5.2% of them present only once. The specimen comprised blood, sampled before antiretroviral therapy. The receptors stem from an adult with HIV infection. The CDR3 runs from the conserved cysteine through the conserved F or W. D genes are given only for firm matches. Clone size is given for some rows only: seen once, a few or many times, or a class if the clone is expanded.

>-|TRBJ2-2|many|TRBV19
CASSTYTGELFF
TGTGCCAGTAGCACTTACACCGGGGAGCTGTTTTTT
>TRBD1|TRBJ2-2|-|TRBV20-1
CSASQGALSRGGELFF
TGCAGTGCTAGCCAGGGGGCGCTTTCTCGGGGCGGGGAGCTGTTTTTT
>-|TRBJ1-5|many|TRBV6-1
CASSEVRDKNQPQHF
TGTGCCAGCAGTGAAGTCCGGGACAAGAATCAGCCCCAGCATTTT
>-|TRBJ2-7|many|TRBV6-5
CASSYTGGGEQYF
TGTGCCAGCAGTTACACCGGGGGTGGCGAGCAGTACTTC
>-|TRBJ2-2|many|TRBV5-1
CASSWVDRGRTGELFF
TGCGCCAGCAGCTGGGTCGACCGGGGACGCACCGGGGAGCTGTTTTTT
>TRBD2|TRBJ2-7|many|TRBV29-1
CSVEVGGRHEQYF
TGCAGCGTTGAAGTGGGGGGGAGACACGAGCAGTACTTC
>-|TRBJ2-7|many|TRBV6-2/TRBV6-3
CASSWGYEQYF
TGTGCCAGCAGCTGGGGGTACGAGCAGTACTTC
>-|TRBJ2-1|many|TRBV12-3/TRBV12-4
CASSPKTGSRYNEQFF
TGTGCCAGCAGCCCGAAGACCGGGAGTCGGTACAATGAGCAGTTCTTC
>TRBD1|TRBJ2-5|many|TRBV7-8
CASSSPGQGGKEETQYF
TGTGCCAGCAGCTCGCCGGGACAGGGGGGCAAGGAAGAGACCCAGTACTTC
>-|TRBJ1-6|many|TRBV6-5
CASSYSAGPGSPLHF
TGTGCCAGCAGTTACTCAGCAGGGCCGGGGTCACCCCTCCACTTT
>TRBD1|TRBJ2-7|many|TRBV27
CASSLGQGFDEQYF
TGTGCCAGCAGCCTGGGACAGGGGTTCGACGAGCAGTACTTC
>-|TRBJ1-1|medium-sized|TRBV5-6
CASSLVGASTEAFF
TGTGCCAGCAGCTTGGTGGGGGCGAGCACTGAAGCTTTCTTT
>TRBD1|TRBJ1-1|many|TRBV28
CASSDRGTEAFF
TGTGCCAGCTCCGACAGGGGGACTGAAGCTTTCTTT
>-|TRBJ2-7|many|TRBV20-1
CSASGGAPNWEQYF
TGCAGTGCTAGTGGGGGGGCTCCGAATTGGGAGCAGTACTTC
>-|TRBJ2-7|many|TRBV6-1
CASSEVGNSYEQYF
TGTGCCAGCAGTGAAGTCGGGAACTCCTACGAGCAGTACTTC
>-|TRBJ2-2|many|TRBV4-1
CASSQFMPGELFF
TGCGCCAGCAGCCAATTCATGCCCGGGGAGCTGTTTTTT
>TRBD1|TRBJ1-2|medium-sized|TRBV12-3/TRBV12-4
CASSPGTVYGYTF
TGTGCCAGCAGTCCCGGGACAGTCTATGGCTACACCTTC
>-|TRBJ2-1|many|TRBV29-1
CSVAGTTTSAYNEQFF
TGCAGCGTTGCTGGCACCACCACATCCGCTTACAATGAGCAGTTCTTC
>TRBD1|TRBJ2-1|many|TRBV13
CASSFGDRNEQFF
TGTGCCAGCAGCTTTGGGGACAGGAATGAGCAGTTCTTC
>TRBD2|TRBJ2-2|many|TRBV24-1
CATSDRLAGGTGELFF
TGTGCCACCAGTGATCGACTAGCGGGGGGCACCGGGGAGCTGTTTTTT
>-|TRBJ2-2|many|TRBV19
CAVWGGELFF
TGTGCCGTTTGGGGCGGGGAGCTGTTTTTT
>TRBD2|TRBJ2-7|many|TRBV28
CASSYGGIGNEQYF
TGTGCCAGCAGTTACGGGGGGATAGGGAACGAGCAGTACTTC
>-|TRBJ2-2|many|TRBV20-1
CSARTPNTGELFF
TGCAGTGCTCGGACACCGAACACCGGGGAGCTGTTTTTT
>TRBD2|TRBJ2-1|many|TRBV12-3/TRBV12-4
CASRGLAGYNEQFF
TGTGCCAGCAGGGGACTAGCGGGGTACAATGAGCAGTTCTTC
>-|TRBJ1-5|-|TRBV28
CASSPVETGFSNQPQHF
TGTGCCAGCAGTCCCGTTGAGACAGGCTTTAGCAATCAGCCCCAGCATTTT
>-|TRBJ1-2|few|TRBV6-5
CASTPLGIPYGYTF
TGTGCCAGCACCCCCTTAGGGATTCCCTATGGCTACACCTTC